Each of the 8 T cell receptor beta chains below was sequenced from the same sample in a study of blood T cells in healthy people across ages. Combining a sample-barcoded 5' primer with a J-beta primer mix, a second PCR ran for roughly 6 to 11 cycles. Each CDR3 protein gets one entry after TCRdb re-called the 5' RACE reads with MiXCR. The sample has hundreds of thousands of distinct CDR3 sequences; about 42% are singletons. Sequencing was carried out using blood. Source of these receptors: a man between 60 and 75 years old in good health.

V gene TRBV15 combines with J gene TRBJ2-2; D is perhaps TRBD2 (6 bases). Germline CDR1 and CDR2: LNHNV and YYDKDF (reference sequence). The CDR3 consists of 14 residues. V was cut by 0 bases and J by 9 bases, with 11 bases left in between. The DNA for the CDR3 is TGTGCCACCAGCAGAGACAGACTAGAGAGGGAGCTGTTTTTT. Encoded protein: CATSRDRLERELFF.

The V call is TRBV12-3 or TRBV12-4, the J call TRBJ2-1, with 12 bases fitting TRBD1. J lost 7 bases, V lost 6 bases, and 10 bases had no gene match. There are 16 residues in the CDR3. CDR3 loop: CASSYNPGQGANEQFF. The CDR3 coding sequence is TGTGCCAGCAGCTACAACCCGGGACAGGGGGCAAATGAGCAGTTCTTC.

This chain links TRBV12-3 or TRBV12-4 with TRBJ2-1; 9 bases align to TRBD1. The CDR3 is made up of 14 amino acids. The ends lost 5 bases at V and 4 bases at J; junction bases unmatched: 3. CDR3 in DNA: TGTGCCAGCAGTAACAGGGGGCTTTACAATGAGCAGTTCTTC. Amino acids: CASSNRGLYNEQFF.

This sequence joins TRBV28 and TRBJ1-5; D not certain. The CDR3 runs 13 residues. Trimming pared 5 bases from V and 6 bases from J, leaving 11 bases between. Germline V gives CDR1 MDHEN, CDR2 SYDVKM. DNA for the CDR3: TGTGCCAGCAGTAATCCGGGGAGTCAGCCCCAGCATTTT. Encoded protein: CASSNPGSQPQHF.

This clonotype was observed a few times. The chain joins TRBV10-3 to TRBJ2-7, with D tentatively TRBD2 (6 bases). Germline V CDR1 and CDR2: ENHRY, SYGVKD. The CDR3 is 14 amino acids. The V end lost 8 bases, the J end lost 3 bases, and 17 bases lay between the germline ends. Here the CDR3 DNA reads TGTGCCATCCGGTCGGGACTGACTAACTACGAGCAGTACTTC. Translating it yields CAIRSGLTNYEQYF.

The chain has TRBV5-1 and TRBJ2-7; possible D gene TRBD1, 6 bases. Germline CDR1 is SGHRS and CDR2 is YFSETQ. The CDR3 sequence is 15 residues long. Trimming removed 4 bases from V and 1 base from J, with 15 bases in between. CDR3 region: CASSPGQFASYEQYF. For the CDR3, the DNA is TGCGCCAGCAGCCCCGGACAGTTCGCGTCCTACGAGCAGTACTTC.

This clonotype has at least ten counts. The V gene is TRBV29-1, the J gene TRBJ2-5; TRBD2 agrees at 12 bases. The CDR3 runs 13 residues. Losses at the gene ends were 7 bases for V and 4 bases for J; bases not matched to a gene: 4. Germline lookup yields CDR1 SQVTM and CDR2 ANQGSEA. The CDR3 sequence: CSAKTSGGETQYF. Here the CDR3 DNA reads TGCAGCGCCAAGACTAGCGGGGGAGAGACCCAGTACTTC.

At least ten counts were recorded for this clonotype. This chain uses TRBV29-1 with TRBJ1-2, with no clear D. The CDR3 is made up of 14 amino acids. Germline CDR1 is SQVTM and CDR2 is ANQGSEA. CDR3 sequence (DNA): TGCAGTGCCGGTTCTACAACGGGAGATCGTGGCTACACCTTC. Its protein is CSAGSTTGDRGYTF.